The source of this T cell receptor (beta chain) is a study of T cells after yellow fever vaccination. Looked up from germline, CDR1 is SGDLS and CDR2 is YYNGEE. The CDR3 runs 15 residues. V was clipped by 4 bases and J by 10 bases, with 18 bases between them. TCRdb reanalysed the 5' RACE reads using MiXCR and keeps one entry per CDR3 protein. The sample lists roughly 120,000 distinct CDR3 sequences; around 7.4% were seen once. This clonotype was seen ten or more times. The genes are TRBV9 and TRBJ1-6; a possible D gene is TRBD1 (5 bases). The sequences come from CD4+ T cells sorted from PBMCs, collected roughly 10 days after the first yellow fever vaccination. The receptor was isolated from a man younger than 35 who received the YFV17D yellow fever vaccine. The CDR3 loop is CASSPRGGGTSPLHF. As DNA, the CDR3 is TGTGCCAGCAGCCCACGCGGGGGGGGAACATCACCCCTCCACTTT.